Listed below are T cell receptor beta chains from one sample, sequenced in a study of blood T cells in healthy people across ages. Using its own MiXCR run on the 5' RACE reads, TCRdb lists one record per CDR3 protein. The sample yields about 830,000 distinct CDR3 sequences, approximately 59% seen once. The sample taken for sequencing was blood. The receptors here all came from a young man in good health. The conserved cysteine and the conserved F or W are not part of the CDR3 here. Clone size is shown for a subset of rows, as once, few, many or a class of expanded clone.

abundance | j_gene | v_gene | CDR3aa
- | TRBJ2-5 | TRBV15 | ATSRDPVGVAEEQETQY
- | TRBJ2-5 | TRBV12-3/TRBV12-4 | ASSLGARVTRPEQY
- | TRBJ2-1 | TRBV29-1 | SVELRGGACNEQF
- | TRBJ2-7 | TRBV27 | ASSLSGRLYLGSYEQY
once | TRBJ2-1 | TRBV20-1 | SALPGTSSDEQF
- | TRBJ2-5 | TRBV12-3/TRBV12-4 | ASSVAGRETQY
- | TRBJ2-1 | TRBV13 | ASSLERVGEQF
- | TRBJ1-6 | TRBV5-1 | ASSLRDELPNSPLH
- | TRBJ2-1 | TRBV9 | ASRSYRGGSYNEQF
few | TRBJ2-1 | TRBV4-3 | ASSQERDEQF
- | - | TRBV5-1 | ASSSLGQGAYNEQY
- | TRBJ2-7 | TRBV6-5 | ATQGASTEQY
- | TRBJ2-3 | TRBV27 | ASSFRRTDTQY
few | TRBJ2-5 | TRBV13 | ASSFGTGGEETQY
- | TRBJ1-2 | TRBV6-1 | ASSEGVGNNYGYT
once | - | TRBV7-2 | ASSTGYGNYEQY
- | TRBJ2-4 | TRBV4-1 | ASSQDNIQY
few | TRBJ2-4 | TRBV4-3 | ASSQEATSGYMANIQY
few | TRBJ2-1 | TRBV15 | ATSSLGQEQF
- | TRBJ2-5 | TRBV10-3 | AISESLQETQY
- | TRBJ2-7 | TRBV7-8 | ASSSFAGEQY
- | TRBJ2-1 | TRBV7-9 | ASTPSGVNNEQF
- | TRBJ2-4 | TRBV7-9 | ASSSRLAGGKNTQY
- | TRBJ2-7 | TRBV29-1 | TVILQSSYEQY
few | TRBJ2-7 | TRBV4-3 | ASSQHPGQGGYEQY
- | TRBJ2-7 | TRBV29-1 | SVEDGVQGDYEQY